The 14 T cell receptor beta chains given below trace back to one sample, sequenced in a study of blood T cell repertoires in COVID-19. Sequencing was performed with immunoSEQ multiplex PCR; in TCRdb, only in-frame clones are kept and a portion is missing. The sample consists of about 330,000 clones, about 89% of them appearing once. The sample taken for sequencing was peripheral blood. The receptors were sampled from a man younger than 35 who had recovered from COVID-19.

This clone has a handful of counts. The J gene is TRBJ2-2, the V gene TRBV7-3, with D unresolved. The V gene's germline CDR1 is SGHTA and CDR2 FQGTGA. V was trimmed by 3 bases and J by 6 bases, leaving 5 bases between them. This CDR3 comprises 12 residues. CDR3 amino acids: CASSFYSGELFF. CDR3 DNA: TGTGCCAGCAGCTTCTACTCCGGGGAGCTGTTTTTT.

V usage is TRBV19 and J usage is TRBJ1-4; D not resolved. V dropped 7 bases and J dropped 8 bases, with 14 bases sitting between them. This CDR3 has 13 amino acids. Looked up from germline, CDR1 is LNHDA and CDR2 is SQIVND (reference sequence). CDR3 region: CASNEAAGEKLFF. CDR3 bases: TGTGCCAGTAATGAGGCCGCGGGGGAAAAACTGTTTTTT.

The chain recombines TRBV19 with TRBJ2-1; D may be TRBD2 (6 bases). The V gene lost 0 bases and the J gene lost 6 bases, with 15 bases spanning the gap. The CDR3 totals 16 residues. From germline, CDR1 is LNHDA and CDR2 SQIVND (reference sequence). CDR3 in amino acids: CASSIDHGSGGNEQFF. The CDR3 DNA reads TGTGCCAGTAGTATAGATCACGGGAGTGGGGGCAATGAGCAGTTCTTC.

This clone appeared once. The CDR3 DNA follows: TGTGCCAGTAGTATGGACACCTCTGTTTTCTTC. It translates to CASSMDTSVFF. The rearrangement uses TRBV19 and TRBJ2-1; possibly TRBD1 for D (5 bases). V lost 3 bases and J lost 16, with 13 bases in between. Germline CDR1 reads LNHDA; CDR2 reads SQIVND (reference sequence). The CDR3 is 11 amino acids.

The chain links TRBV21-1 to TRBJ1-2; no DNA check was done on the table's D call, TRBD1. TRBV21-1 is deemed a pseudogene. The CDR3 extends over 17 amino acids. The CDR3 loop reads CASSESTGDPPNYGYTF. The CDR3 coding sequence is TGTGCCAGCAGCGAATCAACAGGGGATCCCCCTAACTATGGCTACACCTTC.

This clone appeared once. The rearrangement links TRBV10-2 to TRBJ1-1, with D perhaps matching TRBD1 (5 bases). CDR1 is WSHSY, CDR2 SAAADI, per germline. V was pared by 8 bases and J by 1 base, with 11 bases between. This CDR3 comprises 13 residues. CDR3 region: CASSRGGNTEAFF. In DNA form, the CDR3 reads TGCGCCAGCTCAAGGGGAGGGAACACTGAAGCTTTCTTT.

This rearrangement joins TRBV7-2 to TRBJ2-3, with unresolved D. Germline V CDR1 and CDR2: SGHTA, FQGNSA. The ends were cut back, 8 bases at V and 4 bases at J, with 7 bases in the middle. This CDR3 has 11 amino acids. The CDR3 bases are TGTGCCAGCTCCCGGTCAGATACGCAGTATTTT. Translated: CASSRSDTQYF.

The V call is TRBV7-8, the J call TRBJ2-1; D perhaps matches TRBD1 (7 bases). This CDR3 is built from 15 residues. Germline CDR1 reads SGHVS; CDR2 reads FQNEAQ. V was cut by 2 bases and J by 5 bases, with 13 bases left in between. The CDR3 reads CASSLYARGDNEQFF. The CDR3 DNA is TGTGCCAGCAGCTTATACGCCAGGGGGGACAATGAGCAGTTCTTC.

A single count supports this clone. This chain uses TRBV7-2 with TRBJ2-7; TRBD1 agrees at 9 bases. V was clipped by 1 base and J by 6 bases; unmatched bases: 4. CDR1 is SGHTA, CDR2 FQGNSA, per germline. The CDR3 runs 14 residues. The CDR3 region has the DNA TGTGCCAGCAGCTTAGTTGGGACAGGGACCGAGCAGTACTTC. Translating gives CASSLVGTGTEQYF. Full variable domain (rest looked up from reference TRBV7-2 and TRBJ2-7): GAGVSQSPSNKVTEKGKDVELRCDPISGHTALYWYRQSLGQGLEFLIYFQGNSAPDKSGLPSDRFSAERTGGSVSTLTIQRTQQEDSAVYLCASSLVGTGTEQYFGPGTRLTVT.

The genes are TRBV5-6 and TRBJ1-2, with D tentatively TRBD1 (6 bases). CDR3 length: 15 amino acids. The germline CDR1 and CDR2 sequences are SGHDT and YYEEEE. V lost 7 bases and J lost 8, with 24 bases in between. CDR3 nucleotides: TGTGCCAGCCAAAGGGGGACCTCCAACCCGGGAGGCTACACCTTC. Translated, it gives CASQRGTSNPGGYTF.

The chain recombines TRBV6-5 with TRBJ1-5, with a tentative D call TRBD1 (5 bases). The CDR3 has 16 amino acids. Trimming took 0 bases from V and 7 from J, leaving 16 bases between them. Germline assignment: CDR1 MNHEY and CDR2 SVGAGI. CDR3 amino acids: CASSYSTPGVGQPQHF. CDR3 nucleotide sequence: TGTGCCAGCAGTTACTCGACCCCGGGGGTGGGCCAGCCCCAGCATTTT.

The rearrangement uses TRBV15 and TRBJ1-2; D might be TRBD1 (5 bases). The germline CDR1 and CDR2 sequences are LNHNV and YYDKDF (reference sequence). The CDR3 totals 15 residues. Trimming removed 0 bases at V and 4 bases at J, with 12 bases between. DNA for the CDR3: TGTGCCACCAGCAGAGATACAACAGGCCTCTATGGCTACACCTTC. The encoded protein is CATSRDTTGLYGYTF.

This clone is a singleton in its sample. The rearrangement links TRBV27 to TRBJ1-2, with TRBD1 as a possible D gene (5 bases). In germline, CDR1 is MNHEY, CDR2 SMNVEV (reference sequence). Between the trimmed V and J ends, which lost 8 bases and 2 bases, there was a span of 18 bases. The CDR3 sequence is 15 residues long. The CDR3 sequence is CASLSLSRQNYGYTF. DNA for the CDR3: TGTGCCAGCCTCAGTTTATCGAGACAGAACTATGGCTACACCTTC.

The count of this clone is one. This chain joins TRBV5-1 and TRBJ2-7, with D possibly TRBD2 on 6 matching bases. The CDR3 has 14 amino acids. Looked up from germline, CDR1 is SGHRS and CDR2 is YFSETQ. The ends were cut back, 2 bases at V and 6 bases at J, with 15 bases in the middle. The DNA of the CDR3 is TGCGCCAGCAGCTTAAGTATGGGGGGACCCGAGCAGTACTTC. Protein product: CASSLSMGGPEQYF.